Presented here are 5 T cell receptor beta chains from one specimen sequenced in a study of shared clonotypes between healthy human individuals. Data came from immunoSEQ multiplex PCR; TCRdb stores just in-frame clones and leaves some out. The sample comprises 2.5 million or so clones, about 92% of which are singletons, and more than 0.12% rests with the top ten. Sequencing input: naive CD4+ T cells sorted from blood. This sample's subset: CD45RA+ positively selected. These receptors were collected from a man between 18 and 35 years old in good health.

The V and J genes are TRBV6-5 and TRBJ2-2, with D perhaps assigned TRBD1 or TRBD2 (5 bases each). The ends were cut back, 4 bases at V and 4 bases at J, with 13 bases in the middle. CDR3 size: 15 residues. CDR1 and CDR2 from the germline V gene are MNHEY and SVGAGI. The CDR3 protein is CASSSPGTSTGELFF. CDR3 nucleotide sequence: TGTGCCAGCAGTTCGCCCGGGACGAGCACCGGGGAGCTGTTTTTT.

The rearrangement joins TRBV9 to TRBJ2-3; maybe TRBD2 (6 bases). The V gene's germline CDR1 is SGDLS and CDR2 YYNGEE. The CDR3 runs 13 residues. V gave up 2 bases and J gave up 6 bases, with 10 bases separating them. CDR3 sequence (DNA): TGTGCCAGCAGCGTCGGGAGTCGGGATACGCAGTATTTT. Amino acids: CASSVGSRDTQYF. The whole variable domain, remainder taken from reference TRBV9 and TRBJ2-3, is DSGVTQTPKHLITATGQRVTLRCSPRSGDLSVYWYQQSLDQGLQFLIQYYNGEERAKGNILERFSAQQFPDLHSELNLSSLELGDSALYFCASSVGSRDTQYFGPGTRLTVL.

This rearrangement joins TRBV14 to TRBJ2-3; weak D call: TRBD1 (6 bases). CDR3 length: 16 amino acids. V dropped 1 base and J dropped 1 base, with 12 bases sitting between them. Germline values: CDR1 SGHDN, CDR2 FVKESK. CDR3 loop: CASSQVGGLGTDTQYF. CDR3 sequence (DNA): TGTGCCAGCAGCCAAGTTGGGGGCCTGGGCACAGATACGCAGTATTTT.

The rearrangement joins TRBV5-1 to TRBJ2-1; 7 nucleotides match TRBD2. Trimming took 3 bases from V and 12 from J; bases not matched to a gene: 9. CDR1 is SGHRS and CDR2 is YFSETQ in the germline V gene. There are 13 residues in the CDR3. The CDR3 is CASSSGPGGRQFF. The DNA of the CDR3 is TGCGCCAGCAGCTCGGGCCCGGGCGGGAGGCAGTTCTTC.

The CDR3 loop is CASSALRSYEQYF. The DNA of the CDR3 is TGTGCCAGCTCGGCCCTGAGGTCCTACGAGCAGTACTTC. J is TRBJ2-7 and V is TRBV18; D call uncertain. The CDR3 runs to 13 residues. CDR1 KGHSH and CDR2 LQKENI come from the germline V gene. V was pared by 6 bases and J by 1 base, with 10 bases between.